This T cell receptor (beta chain) is drawn from a study of CD4 T cells in relation to SARS-CoV-2 and coronaviruses. Study-wide context: After roughly eleven days of antigen culture, PBMC TCR beta CDR3s were sequenced. Median patient age was approximately 40 years, spanning 21 to 72 years. A couple of subjects were Hispanic; patients were 8 males and a handful of females.

This clone was observed once. Antigen specificity is unknown. Only in-frame clones appear in the TCRdb table, and some are missing; sequencing was by immunoSEQ multiplex PCR. This sample has about 36,000 clones, with roughly 80% found just once. CDR1 is MNHEY and CDR2 is SMNVEV in the germline V gene (reference sequence). This CDR3 spans 10 amino acids. The V gene lost 8 bases and the J gene lost 4 bases, with 6 bases spanning the gap. The sample consisted of naive CD4+ T cells from PBMCs, cultured in vitro. Subset here: naive CD4+ T cells isolated by negative enrichment. The TCR was taken from an adult with COVID-19. The chain employs TRBV27 and TRBJ2-7, with D unresolved. The CDR3 DNA reads TGTGCCAGCGGGGTTTACGAGCAGTACTTC. Translating it yields CASGVYEQYF.